The 30 T cell receptor beta chains given below trace back to one sample, sequenced in a study of cytomegalovirus exposure and HLA in healthy donors. 60 Vbeta and 13 Jbeta primers were used in PCR. Assay used: immunoSEQ multiplex PCR; TCRdb lists only in-frame clones, some missing. There are about 100,000 clones in the sample; 10% occur only once, and over 4.5% lies in the top ten. Specimen: PBMCs. The source is a man between 35 and 55 years old in good health and CMV-seropositive.

In this sample, this clone turned up a few times. The V and J genes are TRBV5-1 and TRBJ2-3; D is possibly TRBD2 (6 bases). V was cut by 8 bases and J by 0 bases, with 16 bases left in between. Per the germline V gene, CDR1 is SGHRS and CDR2 is YFSETQ. The CDR3 loop spans 15 amino acids. The CDR3 DNA reads TGCGCCAGTGGGACTCAATCCCCTAGCACAGATACGCAGTATTTT. This codes for CASGTQSPSTDTQYF.

This clone has a handful of counts. V usage is TRBV19 and J usage is TRBJ1-2, with D unresolved. The CDR3 is made up of 12 amino acids. Germline assignment: CDR1 LNHDA and CDR2 SQIVND (reference sequence). Trimming removed 4 bases from V and 3 bases from J, with 6 bases in between. The CDR3 sequence: CASSREYYGYTF. The CDR3 coding sequence is TGTGCCAGTAGTAGGGAGTACTATGGCTACACCTTC.

The rearrangement joins TRBV6-1 to TRBJ2-1, with a weak D call TRBD1 (6 bases). V dropped 7 bases and J dropped 6 bases, with 16 bases sitting between them. The germline CDR1 and CDR2 sequences are MNHNS and SASEGT. This CDR3 comprises 14 residues. CDR3 nucleotide sequence: TGTGCCAGCACTCAGGGGATTGGGGCCAATGAGCAGTTCTTC. It encodes CASTQGIGANEQFF.

The rearrangement joins TRBV5-4 to TRBJ1-1, with a weak D call TRBD1 (5 bases). V dropped 4 bases and J dropped 4 bases, with 29 bases sitting between them. CDR3 length: 19 residues. CDR1 is SGHNT and CDR2 is YYREEE in the germline V gene (reference sequence). The CDR3 loop reads CASSRDSGYVLSAGTEAFF. CDR3 nucleotide sequence: TGTGCCAGCAGCCGGGACTCTGGATATGTACTCTCGGCGGGCACTGAAGCTTTCTTT.

J is TRBJ2-7 and V is TRBV18; 8 nucleotides line up with TRBD2. The CDR3 is made up of 14 amino acids. Germline loops: CDR1 KGHSH, CDR2 LQKENI. V lost 2 bases, J lost 3 bases, and 3 bases stayed unmatched. In nucleotides, the CDR3 is TGTGCCAGCTCACCAATCAGCGGGGGCTACGAGCAGTACTTC. Protein product: CASSPISGGYEQYF. Combining the CDR3 with reference TRBV18 and TRBJ2-7 gives the whole variable domain NAGVMQNPRHLVRRRGQEARLRCSPMKGHSHVYWYRQLPEEGLKFMVYLQKENIIDESGMPKERFSAEFPKEGPSILRIQQVVRGDSAAYFCASSPISGGYEQYFGPGTRLTVT.

This clone was observed a handful of times. This chain links TRBV14 with TRBJ1-2; perhaps TRBD1 as D (6 bases). The CDR3 is 19 amino acids. CDR1 SGHDN and CDR2 FVKESK come from the germline V gene. The germline V and J ends were trimmed by 0 bases and 0 bases, with 20 bases remaining between them. Here the CDR3 reads CASSQETLTGYLPNYGYTF. CDR3 nucleotides: TGTGCCAGCAGCCAAGAAACTCTAACAGGGTATCTACCTAACTATGGCTACACCTTC.

In this sample, this clone turned up a few times. This chain joins TRBV2 and TRBJ1-1; TRBD1 matches at 7 bases. The germline V gene encodes CDR1 SNHLY and CDR2 FYNNEI. The CDR3 is made up of 10 amino acids. Germline trimming cut 10 bases from V and 6 bases from J; bases unmatched to any gene: 2. CDR3 DNA: TGTGCCACTAGGGGGCCTGAAGCTTTCTTT. Translating gives CATRGPEAFF.

This clone was seen a few times. This rearrangement joins TRBV11-3 to TRBJ2-7; tentatively, D is TRBD2 (5 bases). Per the germline V gene, CDR1 is SGHNT and CDR2 is YENEEA. Trimming removed 3 bases at V and 2 bases at J, with 8 bases between. This CDR3 spans 13 amino acids. The CDR3 loop reads CASSFPGTYEQYF. In DNA, the CDR3 is TGTGCCAGCAGCTTCCCCGGGACCTACGAGCAGTACTTC.

The chain employs TRBV19 and TRBJ2-7, with 8 positions matching TRBD2. V was clipped by 2 bases and J by 0 bases; unmatched bases: 0. The CDR3 loop spans 14 amino acids. Germline V gene lookup returns CDR1 LNHDA and CDR2 SQIVND (reference sequence). The CDR3 nucleotides read TGTGCCAGTAGTATAACTAGCGGCTCCTACGAGCAGTACTTC. This translates into CASSITSGSYEQYF.

This chain's CDR3 is CASSRTGNYGYTF. The DNA of the CDR3 is TGTGCCAGCAGCAGGACAGGGAACTATGGCTACACCTTC. The genes are TRBV6-5 and TRBJ1-2; 8 bases match TRBD1. J gave up 2 bases and V 6 bases, and 2 bases lay outside the gene matches. The CDR3 is made up of 13 amino acids. In germline, CDR1 is MNHEY, CDR2 SVGAGI.

The chain combines TRBV13 with TRBJ2-7; 7 bases fit TRBD1. CDR1 and CDR2 (germline): PRHDT, FYEKMQ (reference sequence). The CDR3 is 14 residues long. V gave up 6 bases and J gave up 3 bases; unmatched junction bases: 8. In nucleotides, the CDR3 is TGTGCCAGCAGTCCCAGGGGGATGAACTACGAGCAGTACTTC. Protein product: CASSPRGMNYEQYF.

This clone was counted a few times. CDR3 loop: CASSAGLGGANEQYF. The CDR3 DNA reads as TGTGCCAGCAGCGCTGGGTTAGGAGGGGCCAACGAGCAGTACTTC. The chain carries TRBV11-1 and TRBJ2-7; D is perhaps TRBD2 (6 bases). This CDR3 contains 15 residues. The germline V gene encodes CDR1 SGHAT and CDR2 FQDESV (reference sequence). Trimming removed 5 bases from V and 5 bases from J, with 19 bases in between.

The chain combines TRBV9 with TRBJ1-2; 8 nucleotides match TRBD1. The CDR3 consists of 14 residues. After removal of 3 bases from V and 5 bases from J, the junction contained 6 bases not matched to a gene. CDR1 is SGDLS, CDR2 YYNGEE, per germline. CDR3 sequence: CASSGETGVYGYTF. The DNA of the CDR3 is TGTGCCAGCAGCGGCGAGACAGGGGTTTATGGCTACACCTTC. The full variable domain, with the rest looked up from reference TRBV9 and TRBJ1-2, is DSGVTQTPKHLITATGQRVTLRCSPRSGDLSVYWYQQSLDQGLQFLIQYYNGEERAKGNILERFSAQQFPDLHSELNLSSLELGDSALYFCASSGETGVYGYTFGSGTRLTVV.

This clone was detected only a few times. This chain connects TRBV7-2 to TRBJ1-2, with 10 bases matching TRBD1. This CDR3 is built from 16 residues. Germline CDR1 SGHTA, CDR2 FQGNSA. V shed 1 base and J 3 bases; nucleotides not matched to a gene: 5. CDR3 nucleotides: TGTGCCAGCAGCTTAGGTTTAGGGACAGGGGACTATGGCTACACCTTC. It yields the protein CASSLGLGTGDYGYTF.

The rearrangement links TRBV4-1 to TRBJ2-3, with D unclear. V was pared by 5 bases and J by 6 bases, with 12 bases between. CDR1 is MGHRA, CDR2 YSYEKL, per germline. The CDR3 runs to 13 residues. CDR3 nucleotides: TGCGCCAGCAGCAAAAGAGGCGACGATACGCAGTATTTT. This gives the protein CASSKRGDDTQYF.

This clone was picked up a small number of times. The V call is TRBV5-1, the J call TRBJ2-1, with 8 bases that match TRBD2. Looked up from germline, CDR1 is SGHRS and CDR2 is YFSETQ. This CDR3 has 14 amino acids. The ends lost 0 bases at V and 6 bases at J; junction bases unmatched: 2. The CDR3 bases are TGCGCCAGCAGCTTGGGGCTAGCGGGCAATGAGCAGTTCTTC. It encodes CASSLGLAGNEQFF.

This clone was observed a handful of times. The chain uses TRBV6-1 and TRBJ2-5; perhaps TRBD2 as D (7 bases). The CDR3 sequence is 14 residues long. The V and J ends lost 0 bases and 4 bases respectively, with 9 bases between them. Germline CDR1 is MNHNS and CDR2 is SASEGT. The CDR3 DNA sequence: TGTGCCAGCAGTGAAGCGGGAGGGGGAGAGACCCAGTACTTC. Residues: CASSEAGGGETQYF.

The chain uses TRBV7-2 and TRBJ2-1, with 7 bases lining up with TRBD2. The CDR3 runs 16 residues. CDR1 and CDR2 from the germline V gene are SGHTA and FQGNSA. V lost 1 base, J lost 2 bases, and 5 bases stayed unmatched. This CDR3 is CASSLGAGEAYNEQFF. CDR3 nucleotide sequence: TGTGCCAGCAGCTTAGGGGCGGGAGAGGCCTACAATGAGCAGTTCTTC.

Only a few counts were recorded for this clone. The chain couples TRBV9 to TRBJ2-7; TRBD1 agrees at 9 bases. V gave up 0 bases and J gave up 10 bases; unmatched junction bases: 11. Germline-derived CDR1 and CDR2 are SGDLS and YYNGEE. The length of the CDR3 is 15 residues. CDR3 amino acids: CASSVDPGQGGEQYF. Here the CDR3 DNA reads TGTGCCAGCAGCGTAGATCCGGGACAGGGAGGGGAACAGTACTTC.

J is TRBJ2-3 and V is TRBV7-3, with 8 bases fitting TRBD2. The germline CDR1 and CDR2 sequences are SGHTA and FQGTGA. Trimming took 5 bases from V and 6 from J; bases not matched to a gene: 10. This CDR3 spans 15 amino acids. DNA of the CDR3: TGTGCCAGCAGCCCCGGACTAGCCCGATCGGATACGCAGTATTTT. The encoded protein is CASSPGLARSDTQYF.

The chain has TRBV7-3 and TRBJ2-3; 7 bases fit TRBD2. This CDR3 spans 16 amino acids. V lost 0 bases, J lost 5 bases, and 8 bases stayed unmatched. CDR1 is SGHTA and CDR2 is FQGTGA in the germline V gene. The chain's CDR3 is CASSLTVPGGKDTQYF. CDR3 sequence (DNA): TGTGCCAGCAGCTTAACGGTGCCGGGAGGAAAAGATACGCAGTATTTT.

This chain connects TRBV19 to TRBJ2-3, with no clear D. This CDR3 comprises 13 residues. Germline loops: CDR1 LNHDA, CDR2 SQIVND (reference sequence). Deletions cut 3 bases from V and 2 bases from J, with 6 bases between. The CDR3 reads CASSIGPTDTQYF. The CDR3 nucleotides are TGTGCCAGTAGTATTGGGCCCACAGATACGCAGTATTTT.

This clone has only a few counts. In DNA, the CDR3 is TGTGCCAGCAGTTTGGGAGCCGATACGCAGTATTTT. Translating gives CASSLGADTQYF. The chain recombines TRBV6-6 with TRBJ2-3; D perhaps matches TRBD2 (5 bases). CDR1 is MNHNY and CDR2 is SVGAGI in the germline V gene (reference sequence). The CDR3 has 12 residues. V lost 4 bases, J lost 6 bases, and 8 bases lay in between.

This clone came up a few times. This chain connects TRBV19 to TRBJ1-4, with TRBD1 identical over 8 bases. This CDR3 region has 14 residues. V lost 7 bases and J lost 5; bases outside the gene matches: 6. CDR1 is LNHDA, CDR2 SQIVND, per germline (reference sequence). The CDR3 here is CASTGTGGNEKLFF. The CDR3 DNA reads as TGTGCCAGTACCGGGACAGGCGGAAATGAAAAACTGTTTTTT.

This clone was observed a few times. J is TRBJ2-2 and V is TRBV11-3, with 11 bases aligning to TRBD2. The trim removed 5 bases at V and 5 bases at J, leaving 10 bases unmatched. Per germline, CDR1 SGHNT and CDR2 YENEEA. The CDR3 length is 17 residues. The CDR3 is CASSLTRGLAATGELFF. CDR3 sequence (DNA): TGTGCCAGCAGCCTAACCCGGGGACTAGCGGCAACCGGGGAGCTGTTTTTT.

This clone has a handful of counts. Other DNA sequences in the sample encode the same CDR3. The gene calls are TRBV7-6 and TRBJ2-7, with TRBD2 identical over 8 bases. This CDR3 has 13 amino acids. Trimming at V came to 3 bases and at J to 6 bases, leaving 4 bases not matched to a gene. In germline, CDR1 is SGHVS, CDR2 FNYEAQ. CDR3 sequence reads: CASSLGSGGEQYF. DNA for the CDR3: TGTGCCAGCAGCTTGGGCAGCGGGGGCGAGCAGTACTTC.

In this sample, this clone turned up a few times. The chain carries TRBV7-8 and TRBJ2-2; 7 bases are shared with TRBD2. CDR1 and CDR2 from the germline V gene are SGHVS and FQNEAQ. The CDR3 extends over 15 amino acids. Unmatched junction bases numbered 6, after V lost 5 bases and J lost 3 bases. The CDR3: CASSRRLADTGELFF. CDR3 nucleotides: TGTGCCAGCAGCAGACGACTAGCTGACACCGGGGAGCTGTTTTTT.

CDR3: CASSQDERTAALTSGANVLTF. The DNA of the CDR3 is TGTGCCAGCAGCCAAGATGAACGCACAGCAGCTCTAACCTCTGGGGCCAACGTCCTGACTTTC. The chain joins TRBV4-2 to TRBJ2-6, with D uncertain. This CDR3 has 21 residues. The germline V gene has CDR1 LGHNA and CDR2 YNFKEQ. V was clipped by 0 bases and J by 0 bases, with 21 bases between them.

This clone showed up just a few times. V usage is TRBV5-1 and J usage is TRBJ1-1; TRBD1 is a possible D gene (6 bases). V lost 8 bases to trimming and J lost 1 base, with 15 bases between them. This CDR3 is built from 14 residues. CDR1 SGHRS and CDR2 YFSETQ come from the germline V gene. The CDR3 region has the DNA TGCGCCAGTAAGGGGGGGTCCGGGAACACTGAAGCTTTCTTT. Residues: CASKGGSGNTEAFF.

This clone showed up just a few times. The V call is TRBV7-8, the J call TRBJ2-1, with D unclear. The germline CDR1 and CDR2 sequences are SGHVS and FQNEAQ. CDR3 length equals 13 residues. The V end was cut by 3 bases, the J end by 6 bases, with 9 bases between. CDR3 coding DNA: TGTGCCAGCAGCTTTTCAGGTCTCAATGAGCAGTTCTTC. Translating gives CASSFSGLNEQFF.